The present TCR beta chain was sequenced within a study of neurological immune-mediated disorders. The cDNA was generated through 5'RACE incorporating 10-nucleotide random UMIs. Every sequencing run produced over 180 million TCR-beta sequences that came from 15-18 subjects. MiXCR, applied by TCRdb to the 5' RACE reads, yields one record per CDR3 protein. Altogether tens of thousands of distinct CDR3 sequences are present, approximately 15% being singletons, with the ten largest covering around 4.6%. The time point is: longitudinal time-point 1 (baseline). The unsorted libraries had their origin in 2 million PBMCs stored at -80 C. Remarks on this clonotype: The antigen remains undetermined.

Germline assignment: CDR1 MNHNY and CDR2 SVGAGI (reference sequence). CDR3 length equals 14 residues. The junction had 2 bases not matched to a gene; V was cut back by 7 bases and J by 0 bases. Findings and caveats of the study: It was HTLV-1-associated myelopathy that showed the most TCR clonal expansion, while multiple sclerosis showed the least, falling below healthy controls.

This clonotype originated in a female donor with HTLV-1-associated myelopathy (HAM/TSP). V and J are TRBV6-6 and TRBJ2-2; 7 positions agree with TRBD1. The sample was PBMCs. DNA for the CDR3: TGTGCCAGCATCGACAGGGCGAACACCGGGGAGCTGTTTTTT. Residues: CASIDRANTGELFF.